This T cell receptor beta chain was recorded in a study of chemoradiotherapy in HPV16-positive cancers. Generated by immunoSEQ multiplex PCR, the TCRdb table keeps only in-frame clones and is missing some. The data show approximately 5,900 clones, 73% seen once. CDR1 and CDR2 (germline): SNHLY, FYNNEI. The CDR3 consists of 13 residues. The chain combines TRBV2 with TRBJ2-5; TRBD1 agrees at 8 bases. The DNA end is a closer match to TRBJ2-7, so the J assignment may be wrong. The specimen was obtained from a patient who underwent chemoradiotherapy. The receptor was derived from a human donor with HPV-associated anogenital cancer. CDR3 bases: TGTGCCAGCAGTCCCAGGGGGCTCGACGAGCAGTACTTC. It codes for CASSPRGLDEQYF.